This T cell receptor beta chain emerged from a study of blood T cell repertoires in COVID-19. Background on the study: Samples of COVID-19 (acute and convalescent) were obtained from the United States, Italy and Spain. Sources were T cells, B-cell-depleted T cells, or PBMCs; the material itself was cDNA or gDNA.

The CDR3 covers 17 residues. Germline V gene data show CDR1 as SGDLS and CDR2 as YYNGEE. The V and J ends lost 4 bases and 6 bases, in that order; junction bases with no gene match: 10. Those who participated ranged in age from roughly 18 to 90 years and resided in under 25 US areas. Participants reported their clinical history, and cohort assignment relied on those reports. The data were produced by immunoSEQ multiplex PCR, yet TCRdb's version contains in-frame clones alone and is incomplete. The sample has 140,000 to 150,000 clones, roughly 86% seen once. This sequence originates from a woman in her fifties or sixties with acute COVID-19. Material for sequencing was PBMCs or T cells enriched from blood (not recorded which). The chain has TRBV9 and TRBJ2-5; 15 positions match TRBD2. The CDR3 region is CASSSGLAGGGGQTQYF. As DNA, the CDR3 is TGTGCCAGCAGCTCGGGACTAGCGGGAGGAGGAGGACAGACCCAGTACTTC.